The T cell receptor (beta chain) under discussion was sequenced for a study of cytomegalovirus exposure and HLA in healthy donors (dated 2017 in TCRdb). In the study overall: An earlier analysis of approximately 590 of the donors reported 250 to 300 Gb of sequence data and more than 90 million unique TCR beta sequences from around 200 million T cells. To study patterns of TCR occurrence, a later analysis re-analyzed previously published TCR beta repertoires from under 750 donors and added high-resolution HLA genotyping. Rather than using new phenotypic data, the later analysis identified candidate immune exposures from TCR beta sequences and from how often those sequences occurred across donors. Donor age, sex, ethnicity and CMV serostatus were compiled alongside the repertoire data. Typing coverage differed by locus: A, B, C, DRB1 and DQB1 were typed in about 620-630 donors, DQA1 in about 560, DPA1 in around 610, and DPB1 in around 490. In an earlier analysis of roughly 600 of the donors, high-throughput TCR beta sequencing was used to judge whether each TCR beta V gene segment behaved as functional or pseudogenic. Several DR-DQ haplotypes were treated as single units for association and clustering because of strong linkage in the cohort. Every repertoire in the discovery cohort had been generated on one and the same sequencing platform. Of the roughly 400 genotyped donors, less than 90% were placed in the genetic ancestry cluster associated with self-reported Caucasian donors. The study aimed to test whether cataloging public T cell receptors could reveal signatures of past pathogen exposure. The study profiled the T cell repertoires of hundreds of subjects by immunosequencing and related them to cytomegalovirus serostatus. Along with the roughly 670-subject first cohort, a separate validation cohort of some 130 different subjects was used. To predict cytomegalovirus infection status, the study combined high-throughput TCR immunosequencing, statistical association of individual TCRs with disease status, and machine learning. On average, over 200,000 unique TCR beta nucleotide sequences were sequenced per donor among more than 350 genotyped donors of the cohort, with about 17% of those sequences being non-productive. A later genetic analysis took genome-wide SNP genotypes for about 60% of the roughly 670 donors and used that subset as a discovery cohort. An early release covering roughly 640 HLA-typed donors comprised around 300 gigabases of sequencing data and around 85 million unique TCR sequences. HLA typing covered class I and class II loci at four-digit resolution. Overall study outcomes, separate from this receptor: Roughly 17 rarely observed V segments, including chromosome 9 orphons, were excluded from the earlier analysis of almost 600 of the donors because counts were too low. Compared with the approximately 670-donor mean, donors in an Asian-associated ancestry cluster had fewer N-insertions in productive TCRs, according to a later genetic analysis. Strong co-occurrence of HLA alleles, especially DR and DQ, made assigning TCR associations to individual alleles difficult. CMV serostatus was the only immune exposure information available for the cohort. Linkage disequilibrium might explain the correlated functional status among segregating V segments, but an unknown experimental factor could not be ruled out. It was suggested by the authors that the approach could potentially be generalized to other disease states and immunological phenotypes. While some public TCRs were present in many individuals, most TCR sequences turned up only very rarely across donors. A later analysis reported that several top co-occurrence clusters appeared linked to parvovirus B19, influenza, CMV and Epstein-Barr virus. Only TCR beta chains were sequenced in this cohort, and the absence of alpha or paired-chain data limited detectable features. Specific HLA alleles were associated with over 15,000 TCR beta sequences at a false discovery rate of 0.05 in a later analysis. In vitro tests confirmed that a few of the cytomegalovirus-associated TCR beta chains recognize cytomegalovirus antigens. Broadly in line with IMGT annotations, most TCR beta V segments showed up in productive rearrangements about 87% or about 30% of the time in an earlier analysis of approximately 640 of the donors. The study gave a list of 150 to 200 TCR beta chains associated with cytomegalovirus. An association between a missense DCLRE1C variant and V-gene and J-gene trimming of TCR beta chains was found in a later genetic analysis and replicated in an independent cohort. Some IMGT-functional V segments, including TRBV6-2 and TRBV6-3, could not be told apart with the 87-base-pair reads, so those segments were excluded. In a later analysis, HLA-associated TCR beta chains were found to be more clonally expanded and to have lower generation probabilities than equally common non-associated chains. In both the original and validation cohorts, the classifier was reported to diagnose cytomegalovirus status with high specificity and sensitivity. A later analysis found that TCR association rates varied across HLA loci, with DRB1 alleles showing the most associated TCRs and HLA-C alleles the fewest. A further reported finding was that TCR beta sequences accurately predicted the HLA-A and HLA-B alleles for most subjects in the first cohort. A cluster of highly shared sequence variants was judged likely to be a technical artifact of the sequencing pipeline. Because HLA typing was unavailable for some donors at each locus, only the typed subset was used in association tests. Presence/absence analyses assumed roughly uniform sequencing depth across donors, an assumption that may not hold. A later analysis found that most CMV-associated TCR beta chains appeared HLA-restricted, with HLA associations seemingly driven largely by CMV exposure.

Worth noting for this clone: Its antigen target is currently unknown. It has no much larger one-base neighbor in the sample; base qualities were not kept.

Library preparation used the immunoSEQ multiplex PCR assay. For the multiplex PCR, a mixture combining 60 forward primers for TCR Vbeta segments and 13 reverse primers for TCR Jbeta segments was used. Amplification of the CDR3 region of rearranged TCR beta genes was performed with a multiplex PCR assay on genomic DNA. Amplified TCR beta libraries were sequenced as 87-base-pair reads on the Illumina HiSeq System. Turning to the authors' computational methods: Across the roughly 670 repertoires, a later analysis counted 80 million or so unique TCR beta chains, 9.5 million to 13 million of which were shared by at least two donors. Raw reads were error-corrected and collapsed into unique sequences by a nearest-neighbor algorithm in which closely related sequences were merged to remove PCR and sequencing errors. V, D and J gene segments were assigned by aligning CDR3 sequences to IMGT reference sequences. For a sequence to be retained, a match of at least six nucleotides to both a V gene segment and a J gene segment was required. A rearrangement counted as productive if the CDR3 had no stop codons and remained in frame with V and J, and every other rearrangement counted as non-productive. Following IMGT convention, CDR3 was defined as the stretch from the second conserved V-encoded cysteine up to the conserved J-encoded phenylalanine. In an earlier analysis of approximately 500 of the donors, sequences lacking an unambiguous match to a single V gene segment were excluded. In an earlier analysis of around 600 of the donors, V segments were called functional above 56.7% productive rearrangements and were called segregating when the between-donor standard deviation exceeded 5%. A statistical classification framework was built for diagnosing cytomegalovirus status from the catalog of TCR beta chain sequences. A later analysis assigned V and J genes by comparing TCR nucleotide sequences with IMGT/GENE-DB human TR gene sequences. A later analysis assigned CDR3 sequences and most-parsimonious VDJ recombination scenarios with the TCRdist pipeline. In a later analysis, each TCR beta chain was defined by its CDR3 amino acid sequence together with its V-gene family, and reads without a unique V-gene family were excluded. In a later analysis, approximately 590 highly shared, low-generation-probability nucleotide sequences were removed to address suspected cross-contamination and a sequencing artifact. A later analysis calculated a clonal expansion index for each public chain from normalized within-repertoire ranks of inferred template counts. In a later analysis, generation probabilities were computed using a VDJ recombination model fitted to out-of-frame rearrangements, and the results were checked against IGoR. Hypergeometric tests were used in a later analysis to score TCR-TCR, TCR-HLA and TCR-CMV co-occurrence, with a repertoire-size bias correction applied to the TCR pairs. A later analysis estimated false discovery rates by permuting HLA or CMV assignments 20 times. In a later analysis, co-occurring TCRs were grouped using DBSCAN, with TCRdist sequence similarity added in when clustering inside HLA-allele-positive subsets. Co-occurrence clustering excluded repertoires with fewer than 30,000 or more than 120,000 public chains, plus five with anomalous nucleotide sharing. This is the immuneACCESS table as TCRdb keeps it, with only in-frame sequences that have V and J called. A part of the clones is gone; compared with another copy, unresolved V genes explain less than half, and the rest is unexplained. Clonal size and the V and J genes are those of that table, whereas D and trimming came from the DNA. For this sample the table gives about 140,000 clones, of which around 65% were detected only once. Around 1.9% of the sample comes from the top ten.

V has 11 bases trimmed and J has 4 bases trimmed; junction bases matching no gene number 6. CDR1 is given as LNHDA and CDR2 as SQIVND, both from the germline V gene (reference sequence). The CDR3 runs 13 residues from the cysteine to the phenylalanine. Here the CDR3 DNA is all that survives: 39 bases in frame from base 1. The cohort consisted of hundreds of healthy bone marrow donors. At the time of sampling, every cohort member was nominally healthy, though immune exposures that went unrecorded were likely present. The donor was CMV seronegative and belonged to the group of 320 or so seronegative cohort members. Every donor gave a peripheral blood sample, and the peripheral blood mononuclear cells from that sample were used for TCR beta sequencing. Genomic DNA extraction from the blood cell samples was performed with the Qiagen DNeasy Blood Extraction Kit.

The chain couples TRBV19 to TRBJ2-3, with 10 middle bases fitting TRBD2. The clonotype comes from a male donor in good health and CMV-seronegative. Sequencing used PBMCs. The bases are TGTGCCGTCCAGCGGGGGGGTTCAGATACGCAGTATTTT. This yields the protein CAVQRGGSDTQYF.